This TCR beta chain was sequenced for a study of blood T cell repertoires in COVID-19. This CDR3 spans 14 amino acids. Germline values: CDR1 SQVTM, CDR2 ANQGSEA. Between the trimmed V and J ends, which lost 7 bases and 9 bases, there was a span of 22 bases. TCRdb's copy holds only in-frame clones and misses some; the assay was immunoSEQ multiplex PCR. This table has approximately 200,000 clones, about 85% appearing once. J is TRBJ2-1 and V is TRBV29-1; TRBD2 might be the D (7 bases). This receptor was identified in a man aged 35 to 55 who had recovered from COVID-19. Sequenced: PBMCs or T cells enriched from blood (not recorded which). The CDR3 nucleotides read TGCAGCGCTGGGGGGGGGCGCAGGCTCGCTGAGCAGTTCTTC. Protein product: CSAGGGRRLAEQFF.